These T cell receptor beta chains were read from a single sample in a study of blood T cells in healthy people across ages. MiXCR was run by TCRdb on the 5' RACE reads, yielding one entry per CDR3 protein. The sample contains 550,000 to 700,000 distinct CDR3 sequences, 25% to 30% of which appear only once. Sequenced sample: blood. These receptors all come from a woman aged 70-85 years in good health. CDR3s include the opening cysteine and the closing phenylalanine or tryptophan. The D gene is left open where the match is weak. Clone size is stated in some rows and not others, as once, few, many or a class when expanded.

abundance	v_gene	d_gene	len	j_gene	CDR3nt	CDR3aa
NA	TRBV24-1	NA	15	TRBJ2-2	TGTGCCACCAGTGCAGCACGCGGAAAAACCGGGGAGCTGTTTTTT	CATSAARGKTGELFF
few	TRBV20-1	NA	15	TRBJ1-2	TGCAGTGCTAGAGGAGGAGACTCGGGAACAGAAGGCTACACCTTC	CSARGGDSGTEGYTF
NA	TRBV6-5	TRBD2	16	TRBJ2-3	TGTGCCAGCAGCTTAATAGCGGGACCTGGCACAGATACGCAGTATTTT	CASSLIAGPGTDTQYF
NA	TRBV7-9	TRBD1	15	TRBJ2-7	TGTGCCAGCAGTTCCGCGGGCAGGGGGACATACGAGCAGTACTTC	CASSSAGRGTYEQYF
NA	TRBV20-1	TRBD1	15	TRBJ2-5	TGCAGTGCTAGAGTCCCGGGACAGGGTTGGGAGACCCAGTACTTC	CSARVPGQGWETQYF
NA	TRBV20-1	TRBD1	12	TRBJ1-2	TGCAGTGCCGTAACAGGGGAATTGGGCTACACCTTC	CSAVTGELGYTF
few	TRBV12-3/TRBV12-4	TRBD2	14	TRBJ2-5	TGTGCCAGCAGTTTCAGCGGGGGGGGGTGGACCCAGTACTTC	CASSFSGGGWTQYF
NA	TRBV25-1	NA	15	TRBJ2-5	TGTGCCAGCAGTGAAGGTCGGGGGCGCCAAGCGACCCAGTACTTC	CASSEGRGRQATQYF
NA	TRBV6-2/TRBV6-3	NA	15	TRBJ1-4	TGTGCCAGCAGTTACCGGACAGCAACTAATGAAAAACTGTTTTTT	CASSYRTATNEKLFF
few	TRBV2	NA	14	TRBJ2-5	TGTGCCAGCAGTGAAATGGGACACCAAGAGACCCAGTACTTC	CASSEMGHQETQYF
few	TRBV20-1	NA	14	TRBJ1-2	TGCAGTGCTAGAGTCGGGGGAGTCGGCGGTGGCTACACCTTC	CSARVGGVGGGYTF
NA	TRBV7-2	NA	14	TRBJ1-2	TGTGCCAGCAGCCTGTACAGGGACGACTATGGCTACACCTTC	CASSLYRDDYGYTF
NA	TRBV29-1	TRBD2	15	TRBJ2-2	TGCAGCGTTGGGGGGAGTAGCGGGGACACCGGGGAGCTGTTTTTT	CSVGGSSGDTGELFF
few	TRBV29-1	NA	16	TRBJ2-1	TGCAGCGTTGCACTAGGGAGCGGTGCGTCCTACAATGAGCAGTTCTTC	CSVALGSGASYNEQFF
few	TRBV21-1	NA	15	TRBJ2-2	TGTGCCAGCAGCAATCCGGGACAGAACACCGGGGAGCTGTTTTTT	CASSNPGQNTGELFF
NA	TRBV6-5	NA	17	TRBJ2-1	TGTGCCAGCAGTTACTCCGGACAGGGAGGGTCCTACAATGAGCAGTTCTTC	CASSYSGQGGSYNEQFF
few	TRBV27	TRBD2	17	TRBJ2-1	TGTGCCAGCAGTTTACGTACCCAGCTAGCGGGGTACGATGAGCAGTTCTTC	CASSLRTQLAGYDEQFF
many	TRBV20-1	NA	13	TRBJ1-1	TGCAGTGCTAGAGATTCGGGGCGGACTGAAGCTTTCTTT	CSARDSGRTEAFF
few	TRBV10-3	NA	14	TRBJ2-5	TGTGCCATCAGTCCGGGGGGCGCCGAGGAGACCCAGTACTTC	CAISPGGAEETQYF
few	TRBV6-2/TRBV6-3	TRBD2	16	TRBJ2-3	TGTGCCAGCAGACAACTACTAGCGGGGAGCACAGATACGCAGTATTTT	CASRQLLAGSTDTQYF
NA	TRBV4-3	TRBD1	14	TRBJ1-6	TGCGCCAGCAGCCTCTCAGGGGGGGATTCACCCCTCCACTTT	CASSLSGGDSPLHF
NA	TRBV29-1	TRBD1	12	TRBJ1-2	TGCAGCGTTGTGTCAGGGGGTGGTGGCTACACCTTC	CSVVSGGGGYTF
NA	TRBV7-9	NA	15	TRBJ2-1	TGTGCCAGCAGCCCCCGGGACCCAACCTACAATGAGCAGTTCTTC	CASSPRDPTYNEQFF
NA	TRBV7-9	NA	15	TRBJ1-2	TGTGCCAGCAGCTTTGGGCAGGGACCTAACTATGGCTACACCTTC	CASSFGQGPNYGYTF
few	TRBV29-1	NA	14	TRBJ2-7	TGCAGCGTTTTTCCAAGTGGGGCAGGGAAACGACAGTACTTC	CSVFPSGAGKRQYF